These 27 T cell receptor beta chains were all obtained from the same sample, sequenced in a study of OX40 agonist ivuxolimab in advanced cancers. TCRdb's copy holds only in-frame clones and misses some; the assay was immunoSEQ multiplex PCR. In the table there are tens of thousands of clones, approximately 80% of which are singletons. The sequencing here drew on CD4+ or CD8+ T cells sorted from blood, taken in a trial of the OX40 agonist ivuxolimab. These receptors originate from an adult with an advanced solid tumor such as melanoma, head and neck, liver or kidney cancer.

The V and J genes are TRBV2 and TRBJ1-5; no definite D call. The V gene's germline CDR1 is SNHLY and CDR2 FYNNEI. Trimming left V 7 bases short and J 0 bases short, with 10 bases between. This CDR3 contains 14 residues. CDR3 sequence reads: CASNRVDSNQPQHF. The CDR3 DNA sequence: TGTGCCAGCAATCGGGTAGATAGCAATCAGCCCCAGCATTTT.

This clone was seen only once. The CDR3 here is CASSLWQGELRQFF. The CDR3, as DNA: TGTGCCAGCAGCTTATGGCAAGGCGAATTAAGACAGTTTTTT. The chain combines TRBV7-6 with TRBJ1-4; D gene unclear. CDR1 is SGHVS, CDR2 FNYEAQ, per germline. There are 14 residues in the CDR3. V was pared by 2 bases and J by 16 bases, with 20 bases between.

The genes are TRBV5-1 and TRBJ2-5, with D perhaps TRBD2 (6 bases). The V gene lost 6 bases and the J gene lost 4 bases, with 10 bases spanning the gap. The CDR3 spans 12 residues. Germline CDR1 SGHRS, CDR2 YFSETQ. The CDR3, as DNA: TGCGCCAGCAAGGGGACTTTAGAGACCCAGTACTTC. Translating gives CASKGTLETQYF. The variable domain in full, with the rest retrieved from reference TRBV5-1 and TRBJ2-5, is KAGVTQTPRYLIKTRGQQVTLSCSPISGHRSVSWYQQTPGQGLQFLFEYFSETQRNKGNFPGRFSGRQFSNSRSEMNVSTLELGDSALYLCASKGTLETQYFGPGTRLLVL.

This chain links TRBV27 with TRBJ2-5; D uncertain. V was trimmed by 0 bases and J by 0 bases, leaving 8 bases between them. The CDR3 length is 15 residues. Germline assignment: CDR1 MNHEY and CDR2 SMNVEV (reference sequence). The CDR3 DNA sequence: TGTGCCAGCAGTTTATCGTGGGAAAACCAAGAGACCCAGTACTTC. It translates to CASSLSWENQETQYF.

This clone appeared once. V and J are TRBV5-4 and TRBJ1-1, with D perhaps matching TRBD1 (6 bases). The germline V gene has CDR1 SGHNT and CDR2 YYREEE (reference sequence). The CDR3 totals 18 residues. Trimming took off 1 base at V and 0 bases at J, with 19 bases between the two ends. CDR3 sequence reads: CASSLRRGGGVVNTEAFF. In DNA, the CDR3 is TGTGCCAGCAGCTTGAGAAGGGGGGGCGGGGTAGTGAACACTGAAGCTTTCTTT. Combining the CDR3 with reference TRBV5-4 and TRBJ1-1 gives the whole variable domain ETGVTQSPTHLIKTRGQQVTLRCSSQSGHNTVSWYQQALGQGPQFIFQYYREEENGRGNFPPRFSGLQFPNYSSELNVNALELDDSALYLCASSLRRGGGVVNTEAFFGQGTRLTVV.

The rearrangement joins TRBV11-2 to TRBJ1-6; D is ambiguous. Deletions cut 1 base from V and 9 bases from J, with 7 bases between. Germline CDR1 SGHAT, CDR2 FQNNGV. This CDR3 comprises 13 residues. The CDR3 is CASSLVEGSPLHF. The CDR3 coding sequence is TGTGCCAGCAGCTTAGTTGAGGGTTCACCCCTCCACTTT.

The genes are TRBV7-9 and TRBJ2-1, with TRBD2 matching over 8 bases. The CDR3 runs 15 residues. The J segment lost 0 bases and the V segment lost 5 bases, leaving 3 bases of the junction unmatched. The germline V gene has CDR1 SEHNR and CDR2 FQNEAQ (reference sequence). The DNA of the CDR3 is TGTGCCAGCAGCACCGGGACTAGCTCCTACAATGAGCAGTTCTTC. Protein: CASSTGTSSYNEQFF.

This clone was seen ten or more times. CDR3 coding DNA: TGTGCCGACACTGTGAAGGGGGCGTATGGCTACACCTTC. As protein: CADTVKGAYGYTF. The chain is built from TRBV2 and TRBJ1-2; 7 bases match TRBD1. CDR1 is SNHLY, CDR2 FYNNEI, per germline. With V trimmed by 11 bases and J by 5 bases, 11 bases remained unmatched. CDR3 size: 13 residues.

The chain is built from TRBV5-4 and TRBJ1-6; D may be TRBD1 (5 bases). The germline V gene has CDR1 SGHNT and CDR2 YYREEE (reference sequence). V was shortened by 2 bases and J by 4 bases, with 16 bases between the two germline ends. The CDR3 is 17 amino acids. DNA of the CDR3: TGTGCCAGCAGCTTAACCCCAAGAGGGGCGTATAATTCACCCCTCCACTTT. This gives the protein CASSLTPRGAYNSPLHF.

J is TRBJ2-5 and V is TRBV6-1; D perhaps matches TRBD1 (6 bases). This CDR3 has 11 amino acids. Germline V gene sequence: CDR1 MNHNS, CDR2 SASEGT. Trimming removed 10 bases at V and 5 bases at J, with 11 bases between. In nucleotides, the CDR3 is TGTGCCATCCAGGGGTTCGAGACCCAGTACTTC. The encoded protein is CAIQGFETQYF.

This clone was seen only a few times. The identical CDR3 is also encoded by other nucleotide sequences in the sample. The chain combines TRBV5-6 with TRBJ2-7, with TRBD2 matching 11 bases. Germline CDR1 SGHDT, CDR2 YYEEEE. Trimming at V came to 2 bases and at J to 7 bases, leaving 8 bases not matched to a gene. This CDR3 has 15 amino acids. CDR3 DNA: TGTGCCAGCAGCTTCATAGCGGGGGGGCTCGGGGAGCAGTACGTC. Residues: CASSFIAGGLGEQYV.

The chain links TRBV12-5 to TRBJ1-5; D remains ambiguous. Trimming removed 8 bases from V and 0 bases from J, with 8 bases in between. Germline assignment: CDR1 LGHNT and CDR2 FRNRAP. This CDR3 region has 13 residues. DNA of the CDR3: TGTGCTAGTAAAGCTTATAGCAATCAGCCCCAGCATTTT. Encoded protein: CASKAYSNQPQHF.

This clone was observed a single time. Here the CDR3 reads CASSLGGQPAEETQYF. In nucleotides, the CDR3 is TGTGCCAGTAGTCTCGGAGGACAGCCGGCCGAGGAGACCCAGTACTTC. V gene TRBV19 combines with J gene TRBJ2-5, with a possible D match to TRBD1 (6 bases). This CDR3 has 16 residues. V was trimmed by 5 bases and J by 5 bases, leaving 21 bases between them. CDR1 and CDR2 (germline): LNHDA, SQIVND (reference sequence).

V gene TRBV7-3 combines with J gene TRBJ2-1, with 9 bases that match TRBD1. This CDR3 is built from 14 residues. Germline CDR1 SGHTA, CDR2 FQGTGA. Unmatched junction bases numbered 3, after V lost 4 bases and J lost 5 bases. The CDR3 region is CASSSGTGHNEQFF. The CDR3 DNA is TGTGCCAGCAGCTCCGGGACAGGGCACAATGAGCAGTTCTTC.

This clone was found once. This rearrangement joins TRBV10-1 to TRBJ2-6; D gene ambiguous. The germline V gene encodes CDR1 WNHNN and CDR2 SYGVQD (reference sequence). Deletions cut 3 bases from V and 2 bases from J, with 5 bases between. CDR3 size: 14 residues. CDR3 sequence (DNA): TGCGCCAGCAGTGACGGCGCTGGGGCCAACGTCCTGACTTTC. It encodes CASSDGAGANVLTF.

This clone was seen just once. The rearrangement joins TRBV11-2 to TRBJ2-5; TRBD2 agrees at 13 bases. Losses at the gene ends were 1 base for V and 0 bases for J; bases not matched to a gene: 2. CDR3 length: 17 residues. Germline lookup yields CDR1 SGHAT and CDR2 FQNNGV. The CDR3 reads CASSLGGLAGYQETQYF. DNA for the CDR3: TGTGCCAGCAGCTTAGGGGGACTAGCGGGGTACCAAGAGACCCAGTACTTC.

This clone was seen only a few times. The chain has TRBV5-1 and TRBJ2-2; D possibly uses TRBD1 or TRBD2 (5 bases each). The CDR3 runs 15 residues. V was shortened by 3 bases and J by 0 bases, with 9 bases between the two germline ends. CDR1 is SGHRS, CDR2 YFSETQ, per germline. CDR3 sequence: CASSWGRPNTGELFF. The CDR3 DNA reads TGCGCCAGCAGCTGGGGACGTCCGAACACCGGGGAGCTGTTTTTT. Drawing the rest from reference TRBV5-1 and TRBJ2-2, the complete variable domain is KAGVTQTPRYLIKTRGQQVTLSCSPISGHRSVSWYQQTPGQGLQFLFEYFSETQRNKGNFPGRFSGRQFSNSRSEMNVSTLELGDSALYLCASSWGRPNTGELFFGEGSRLTVL.

The rearrangement links TRBV29-1 to TRBJ2-3; 8 positions agree with TRBD1. CDR3 size: 14 residues. CDR1 SQVTM and CDR2 ANQGSEA come from the germline V gene. The junction had 5 bases not matched to a gene; V was cut back by 6 bases and J by 0 bases. The CDR3: CSVPTGASTDTQYF. The CDR3 bases are TGCAGCGTCCCGACAGGGGCGAGCACAGATACGCAGTATTTT.

The chain combines TRBV4-1 with TRBJ1-6; no definite D call. Germline loops: CDR1 MGHRA, CDR2 YSYEKL. Deletions cut 0 bases from V and 7 bases from J, with 4 bases between. CDR3 length equals 13 residues. Here the CDR3 DNA reads TGCGCCAGCAGCCAAGAGGTAAATTCACCCCTCCACTTT. Residues: CASSQEVNSPLHF.

The chain carries TRBV14 and TRBJ1-6; D not resolved. The germline CDR1 and CDR2 sequences are SGHDN and FVKESK. Deletions cut 3 bases from V and 7 bases from J, with 4 bases between. This CDR3 is built from 12 residues. CDR3 DNA sequence: TGTGCCAGCAGCCACGGGAATTCACCCCTCCACTTT. This codes for CASSHGNSPLHF.

The rearrangement links TRBV28 to TRBJ2-2; 7 positions match TRBD1. The V gene end was trimmed by 10 bases and the J gene end by 1 base; junction bases not matched to a gene: 3. Germline V gives CDR1 MDHEN, CDR2 SYDVKM. This CDR3 is built from 13 residues. CDR3 bases: TGTGCCACTCACAGGGGGAACACCGGGGAGCTGTTTTTT. Protein product: CATHRGNTGELFF.

The rearrangement links TRBV4-3 to TRBJ2-3; a possible D gene is TRBD2 (6 bases). With 0 bases removed from V and 1 base from J, the gap between germline ends came to 11 bases. The CDR3 loop spans 16 amino acids. Germline V lookup: CDR1 LGHNA, CDR2 YSLEER. In DNA form, the CDR3 reads TGCGCCAGCAGCCAAGAACGGGGAGGCGGCACAGATACGCAGTATTTT. This sequence encodes CASSQERGGGTDTQYF.

V is TRBV13 and J is TRBJ1-5; D not certain. The V end was cut by 3 bases, the J end by 7 bases, with 13 bases between. CDR1 and CDR2 (germline): PRHDT, FYEKMQ (reference sequence). The CDR3 totals 14 residues. CDR3 loop: CASSLGETGQPQHF. CDR3 nucleotides: TGTGCCAGCAGCTTGGGTGAGACGGGGCAGCCCCAGCATTTT.

V gene TRBV6-6 combines with J gene TRBJ2-7; TRBD2 is a possible D gene (6 bases). The ends were cut back, 5 bases at V and 5 bases at J, with 13 bases in the middle. Germline V lookup: CDR1 MNHNY, CDR2 SVGAGI (reference sequence). This CDR3 is 13 amino acids long. The CDR3 DNA follows: TGTGCCAGCAGTGGACCGGAGGGAGACGAGCAGTACGTC. Protein product: CASSGPEGDEQYV.

CDR3 residues: CASSFLQGYEQFF. CDR3 in DNA: TGTGCCAGCAGTTTTCTACAGGGGTATGAGCAGTTCTTC. The rearrangement uses TRBV7-9 and TRBJ2-1; 7 bases match TRBD1. Germline CDR1 is SEHNR and CDR2 is FQNEAQ (reference sequence). J gave up 8 bases and V 6 bases, and 7 bases lay outside the gene matches. The CDR3 spans 13 residues.

The chain recombines TRBV4-2 with TRBJ1-3; 9 bases agree with TRBD1. This CDR3 is built from 16 residues. CDR1 is LGHNA and CDR2 is YNFKEQ in the germline V gene. V gave up 2 bases and J gave up 3 bases; unmatched junction bases: 5. The CDR3 DNA is TGTGCCAGCAGCCAACCAACAGGGGGCTTTGGAAACACCATATATTTT. Its translation: CASSQPTGGFGNTIYF.

V is TRBV7-2 and J is TRBJ1-5; a weak D match, TRBD1 (5 bases). V lost 2 bases to trimming and J lost 5 bases, with 10 bases between them. Germline-derived CDR1 and CDR2 are SGHTA and FQGNSA. This CDR3 is 14 amino acids long. This chain's CDR3 is CASSLLQGDQPQHF. CDR3 in DNA: TGTGCCAGCAGCTTACTCCAGGGTGATCAGCCCCAGCATTTT.